This TCR beta chain was recorded in a study of shared clonotypes between healthy human individuals. General observations from the study: Naive subsets usually exceeded memory subsets in estimated richness. Unshared clonotypes carried lower generation probabilities than those common to all four donors. The researchers took only blood, and tissue repertoires probably look different.

Naive CD8 cells lacked CD45RO, underwent positive selection for CCR7 and left out terminally differentiated effector memory CD45RA+ cells. Replicate PCRs for sorted subsets used roughly 200 ng DNA; this equaled tens of thousands of T cell genomes. Sequencing used immunoSEQ multiplex PCR; TCRdb keeps in-frame clones, though not all of them. The sample holds around 580,000 clones; roughly 98% are singletons and the top ten take 0.25% to 0.35%. CDR3 length: 15 amino acids. J was trimmed by 1 base and V by 6 bases; bases with no gene match: 5. The V gene's germline CDR1 is SNHLY and CDR2 FYNNEI. Of note for this clone: No antigen is known for it.

The source is a man under 40 in good health. V gene TRBV2 combines with J gene TRBJ1-5; 8 nucleotides match TRBD1. Sample: naive CD8+ T cells sorted from blood. CDR3 protein: CASRVTGGSNQPQHF. In nucleotides, the CDR3 is TGTGCCAGCAGAGTTACAGGGGGGAGCAATCAGCCCCAGCATTTT.